This passage covers 22 T cell receptor beta chains from one sample sequenced in a study of beta chain features in type 1 diabetes. All of the isolated RNA was reverse transcribed, so expressed TCRB transcripts were sequenced. Sequenced by immunoSEQ multiplex PCR; TCRdb stores in-frame clones only, minus some. In the table there are around 160,000 clones, about 50% of which are singletons. The sequencing sample was made of Tregs from blood. The source is a man younger than 30 in good health.

The chain employs TRBV27 and TRBJ1-1; TRBD1 is a possible D gene (5 bases). There are 16 residues in the CDR3. The germline V gene has CDR1 MNHEY and CDR2 SMNVEV (reference sequence). Trimming removed 3 bases from V and 4 bases from J, with 18 bases in between. CDR3 coding DNA: TGTGCCAGCAGTTTCGGACAAGGTCGAGGCACCACTGAAGCTTTCTTT. Translating it yields CASSFGQGRGTTEAFF.

J is TRBJ2-5 and V is TRBV7-9, with 7 bases identical to TRBD1. V was pared by 5 bases and J by 0 bases, with 9 bases of the junction left unmatched. The CDR3 length is 16 residues. Germline CDR1 is SEHNR and CDR2 is FQNEAQ (reference sequence). The CDR3 protein is CASSAPDRRYQETQYF. The CDR3 DNA sequence: TGTGCCAGCAGCGCCCCGGACAGGAGATACCAAGAGACCCAGTACTTC.

This clone was seen a handful of times. The V gene is TRBV6-6, the J gene TRBJ2-3, with D maybe TRBD1 (6 bases). The CDR3 extends over 15 amino acids. V shed 4 bases and J shed 2 bases, with 13 bases lying between them. The germline gives CDR1 MNHNY, CDR2 SVGAGI (reference sequence). CDR3: CASSWSGGITDTQYF. The DNA of the CDR3 is TGTGCCAGCAGTTGGAGTGGGGGCATCACAGATACGCAGTATTTT.

A few counts support this clone. CDR3 sequence reads: CASSYLRGSADTQYF. Written as DNA, the CDR3 is TGTGCCAGCAGTTATTTGCGGGGTTCAGCAGATACGCAGTATTTT. V gene TRBV6-5 combines with J gene TRBJ2-3, with D perhaps TRBD2 (6 bases). CDR1 MNHEY and CDR2 SVGAGI come from the germline V gene. The germline V and J ends were trimmed by 3 bases and 4 bases, with 14 bases remaining between them. CDR3 length: 15 residues.

V usage is TRBV4-1 and J usage is TRBJ2-6; TRBD1 agrees at 7 bases. CDR3 size: 19 residues. The germline V gene has CDR1 MGHRA and CDR2 YSYEKL. V lost 1 base to trimming and J lost 0 bases; unmatched junction nucleotides: 9. The CDR3 is CASSQAPGTVNSGANVLTF. CDR3 sequence (DNA): TGCGCCAGCAGCCAAGCCCCCGGGACAGTAAACTCTGGGGCCAACGTCCTGACTTTC.

This chain links TRBV18 with TRBJ2-1; the D gene is possibly TRBD1 (6 bases). From germline, CDR1 is KGHSH and CDR2 LQKENI. V gave up 10 bases and J gave up 2 bases, with 18 bases separating them. The length of the CDR3 is 15 residues. CDR3 protein: CATQPVKGAYNEQFF. The CDR3 DNA is TGTGCCACCCAACCCGTTAAGGGGGCCTACAATGAGCAGTTCTTC.

The chain couples TRBV19 to TRBJ2-7; the D is unclear. Trimming took off 3 bases at V and 0 bases at J, with 9 bases between the two ends. Germline CDR1 LNHDA, CDR2 SQIVND (reference sequence). This CDR3 contains 14 residues. The CDR3 bases are TGTGCCAGTAGTATTTACCCGAGCTCCTACGAGCAGTACTTC. This gives the protein CASSIYPSSYEQYF.

The gene calls are TRBV7-3 and TRBJ2-3, with D perhaps matching TRBD2 (5 bases). Trimming removed 5 bases at V and 0 bases at J, with 18 bases between. The CDR3 extends over 17 amino acids. The germline V gene encodes CDR1 SGHTA and CDR2 FQGTGA. In nucleotides, the CDR3 is TGTGCCAGCAGCCTCAGAGGGCGCAGAGGCAGCACAGATACGCAGTATTTT. Protein product: CASSLRGRRGSTDTQYF. Variable domain in full (rest from reference TRBV7-3 and TRBJ2-3): GAGVSQTPSNKVTEKGKYVELRCDPISGHTALYWYRQSLGQGPEFLIYFQGTGAADDSGLPNDRFFAVRPEGSVSTLKIQRTERGDSAVYLCASSLRGRRGSTDTQYFGPGTRLTVL.

The V gene is TRBV7-3, the J gene TRBJ2-2; maybe TRBD1 (5 bases). Germline CDR1 is SGHTA and CDR2 is FQGTGA. Deletions cut 1 base from V and 8 bases from J, with 11 bases between. The CDR3 has 14 amino acids. The DNA for the CDR3 is TGTGCCAGCAGCTTAAATCCAGGGTCGGGGGAGCTGTTTTTT. Translating it yields CASSLNPGSGELFF.

The J gene is TRBJ1-1, the V gene TRBV5-4, with D possibly matching TRBD1 (6 bases). Germline values: CDR1 SGHNT, CDR2 YYREEE (reference sequence). V dropped 4 bases and J dropped 0 bases, with 16 bases sitting between them. The CDR3 sequence is 16 residues long. The CDR3 reads CASSAGAGMMNTEAFF. CDR3 coding DNA: TGTGCCAGCAGCGCGGGGGCAGGGATGATGAACACTGAAGCTTTCTTT.

The J gene is TRBJ2-1, the V gene TRBV27, with a weak D call TRBD2 (5 bases). CDR3 length equals 15 residues. With 4 bases removed from V and 4 bases from J, the gap between germline ends came to 14 bases. The germline V gene has CDR1 MNHEY and CDR2 SMNVEV (reference sequence). CDR3 in DNA: TGTGCCAGCAGTTCCAGCCTAGCTGATTACAATGAGCAGTTCTTC. This encodes CASSSSLADYNEQFF.

DNA of the CDR3: TGTGCCAGCAGCTTAGCGGGGACAGCGACAGATACGCAGTATTTT. This translates into CASSLAGTATDTQYF. The V gene is TRBV7-2, the J gene TRBJ2-3, with 7 bases that match TRBD1. The CDR3 runs to 15 residues. CDR1 and CDR2 (germline): SGHTA, FQGNSA. The J segment lost 3 bases and the V segment lost 0 bases, leaving 3 bases of the junction unmatched. The variable domain in full, completed from reference TRBV7-2 and TRBJ2-3, reads GAGVSQSPSNKVTEKGKDVELRCDPISGHTALYWYRQSLGQGLEFLIYFQGNSAPDKSGLPSDRFSAERTGGSVSTLTIQRTQQEDSAVYLCASSLAGTATDTQYFGPGTRLTVL.

This clone has just one count. This chain links TRBV5-1 with TRBJ1-6; D remains ambiguous. CDR3 length equals 13 residues. V dropped 0 bases and J dropped 7 bases, with 5 bases sitting between them. Germline assignment: CDR1 SGHRS and CDR2 YFSETQ. The chain's CDR3 is CASSLGLNSPLHF. CDR3 bases: TGCGCCAGCAGCTTGGGACTAAATTCACCCCTCCACTTT.

V usage is TRBV15 and J usage is TRBJ1-2, with 8 bases matching TRBD1. The trim removed 5 bases at V and 8 bases at J, leaving 10 bases unmatched. This CDR3 has 14 residues. The germline V gene has CDR1 LNHNV and CDR2 YYDKDF (reference sequence). CDR3 region: CATSAFGQGRGYTF. The DNA for the CDR3 is TGTGCCACCAGCGCATTCGGACAGGGTCGAGGCTACACCTTC.

This clone has a handful of counts. This chain links TRBV10-3 with TRBJ2-7; TRBD2 might be the D (6 bases). Trimming shortened V by 6 bases and J by 0 bases, and 15 bases separated the two germline ends. Germline V lookup: CDR1 ENHRY, CDR2 SYGVKD. The CDR3 runs to 15 residues. The CDR3: CAIRGFGGVSYEQYF. The CDR3 DNA reads as TGTGCCATCAGGGGGTTCGGAGGGGTCTCCTACGAGCAGTACTTC.

This chain joins TRBV7-2 and TRBJ1-1; D is undetermined. The germline V and J ends were trimmed by 5 bases and 11 bases, with 15 bases remaining between them. There are 12 residues in the CDR3. Per the germline V gene, CDR1 is SGHTA and CDR2 is FQGNSA. The CDR3 region is CASSLRETPAFF. In DNA form, the CDR3 reads TGTGCCAGCAGCCTACGGGAAACTCCGGCTTTCTTT.

This chain connects TRBV9 to TRBJ2-3; 8 bases are a match to TRBD1. Unmatched junction bases numbered 7, after V lost 0 bases and J lost 7 bases. Germline lookup yields CDR1 SGDLS and CDR2 YYNGEE. This CDR3 is built from 15 residues. The DNA of the CDR3 is TGTGCCAGCAGCGTAGGATGGGACAGGCAGAATACGCAGTATTTT. Translation gives CASSVGWDRQNTQYF. Together with reference TRBV9 and TRBJ2-3, the CDR3 gives the full variable domain: DSGVTQTPKHLITATGQRVTLRCSPRSGDLSVYWYQQSLDQGLQFLIQYYNGEERAKGNILERFSAQQFPDLHSELNLSSLELGDSALYFCASSVGWDRQNTQYFGPGTRLTVL.

This clone turned up a few times. This rearrangement joins TRBV27 to TRBJ1-5; D gene ambiguous. This CDR3 has 15 residues. Trimming pared 1 base from V and 7 bases from J, leaving 14 bases between. Germline V gene data show CDR1 as MNHEY and CDR2 as SMNVEV (reference sequence). This CDR3 is CASSLFPGSIQPQHF. The CDR3 nucleotides read TGTGCCAGCAGTTTATTTCCGGGTTCCATCCAGCCCCAGCATTTT.

This clone has just a few counts. The rearrangement uses TRBV10-3 and TRBJ2-2; TRBD2 is a possible D gene (5 bases). CDR3 size: 13 residues. Germline V gene lookup returns CDR1 ENHRY and CDR2 SYGVKD. The V end lost 10 bases, the J end lost 5 bases, and 14 bases lay between the germline ends. CDR3: CASTGSWTGELFF. The CDR3 DNA reads TGTGCCAGTACGGGGTCCTGGACCGGGGAGCTGTTTTTT.

The chain carries TRBV7-2 and TRBJ2-7; 10 positions match TRBD2. The ends lost 4 bases at V and 2 bases at J; junction bases unmatched: 5. Germline CDR1 and CDR2: SGHTA and FQGNSA. The CDR3 sequence is 15 residues long. As DNA, the CDR3 is TGTGCCAGCAGCTACGCTAGCGGGGGTCCCTACGAGCAGTACTTC. Protein: CASSYASGGPYEQYF.

The chain has TRBV7-9 and TRBJ1-2; no definite D call. The CDR3 has 14 residues. Germline loops: CDR1 SEHNR, CDR2 FQNEAQ (reference sequence). Trimming took 2 bases from V and 4 from J, leaving 11 bases between them. The CDR3 bases are TGTGCCAGCAGCTTATTGAATGACTTCTATGGCTACACCTTC. It specifies CASSLLNDFYGYTF.

The chain carries TRBV27 and TRBJ2-3; D unclear. Deletions cut 8 bases from V and 1 base from J, with 13 bases between. This CDR3 has 14 residues. The V gene's germline CDR1 is MNHEY and CDR2 SMNVEV (reference sequence). DNA of the CDR3: TGTGCCAGCCAGCGAAACCTTCGCACAGATACGCAGTATTTT. As protein: CASQRNLRTDTQYF.